This T cell receptor beta chain was documented in a study of regulatory T cells in long-lasting Graves disease. This CDR3 comprises 16 residues. V lost 0 bases and J lost 0, with 14 bases in between. Germline-derived CDR1 and CDR2 are SQVTM and ANQGSEA. Comments on this clonotype: Its antigen is unidentified.

Study-level points and caveats: There was favoring of TRBV28, TRBJ1-2 and TRBJ2-5 in persistent disease. A reduction in accuracy may have resulted from the small sample size.

Through Arm-PCR of CDR3 regions and iRepertoire HTBI primers, TCR beta libraries were built. TCRdb redid the calling of the multiplex PCR reads with MiXCR, one entry per CDR3 protein. Of 650,000 to 850,000 distinct CDR3 sequences listed, around 30% are singletons. This sample's time point: persistent/refractory GD, antithyroid drugs over 5 years with positive TRAb. There was RNA extracted from PBMCs, and the TCR library was made from it. The V gene is TRBV29-1, the J gene TRBJ1-1; TRBD1 might be the D (5 bases). Sequenced here: peripheral blood mononuclear cells (PBMCs), sampled when the disease was refractory, from a patient treated with antithyroid drugs. This clonotype was obtained from a female donor with Graves disease. Here the CDR3 reads CSVEDQGGALNTEAFF. DNA for the CDR3: TGCAGCGTTGAAGATCAAGGAGGGGCCCTGAACACTGAAGCTTTCTTT. Based on the CDR3 plus reference TRBV29-1 and TRBJ1-1, the full variable domain is SAVISQKPSRDICQRGTSLTIQCQVDSQVTMMFWYRQQPGQSLTLIATANQGSEATYESGFVIDKFPISRPNLTFSTLTVSNMSPEDSSIYLCSVEDQGGALNTEAFFGQGTRLTVV.